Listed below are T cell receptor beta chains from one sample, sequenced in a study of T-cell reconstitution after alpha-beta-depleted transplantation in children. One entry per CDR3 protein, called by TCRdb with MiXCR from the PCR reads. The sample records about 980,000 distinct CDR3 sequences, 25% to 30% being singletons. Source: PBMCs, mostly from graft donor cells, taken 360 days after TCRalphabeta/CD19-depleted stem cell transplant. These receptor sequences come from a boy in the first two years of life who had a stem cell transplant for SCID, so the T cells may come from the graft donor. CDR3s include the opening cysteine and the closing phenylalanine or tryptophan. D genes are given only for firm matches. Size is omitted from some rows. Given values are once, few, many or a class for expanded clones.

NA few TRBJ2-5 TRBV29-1 CSVEDHLQETQYF TGCAGCGTTGAAGATCATCTACAAGAGACCCAGTACTTC
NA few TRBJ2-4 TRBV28 CASTQLTAKNIQYF TGTGCCAGCACTCAACTGACAGCTAAAAACATTCAGTACTTC
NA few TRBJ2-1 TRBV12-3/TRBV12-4 CASRPWSRGHSNEQFF TGCGCCAGCAGGCCCTGGAGTCGGGGACACAGCAATGAGCAGTTCTTC
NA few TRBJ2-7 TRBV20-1 CSAYDRSYEQYF TGCAGTGCTTACGACCGCTCCTACGAGCAGTACTTC
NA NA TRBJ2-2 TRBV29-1 CSVEAPSGELFF TGCAGCGTTGAAGCCCCCTCCGGGGAGCTGTTTTTT
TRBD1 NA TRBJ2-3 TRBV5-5 CASSRSPGQGRTDTQYF TGTGCCAGCAGCCGTTCTCCGGGACAGGGTAGGACAGATACGCAGTATTTT
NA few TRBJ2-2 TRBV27 CASGTGRRVAGELFF TGTGCCAGCGGTACGGGACGGCGGGTTGCCGGGGAGCTGTTTTTT
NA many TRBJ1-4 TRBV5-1 CASSLRDMNEKLFF TGCGCCAGCAGCCTCCGGGACATGAATGAAAAACTGTTTTTT
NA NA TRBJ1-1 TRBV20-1 CSAESPTSNTEAFF TGCAGTGCTGAGTCACCTACTTCGAACACTGAAGCTTTCTTT
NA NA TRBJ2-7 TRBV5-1 CASSLAAQGIYEQYF TGCGCCAGCAGCTTGGCGGCTCAGGGGATCTACGAGCAGTACTTC
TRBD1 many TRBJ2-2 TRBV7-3 CASSSDGQARELFF TGTGCCAGCAGCTCCGACGGACAGGCCAGGGAGCTGTTTTTT
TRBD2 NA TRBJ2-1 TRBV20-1 CSASASGGPAYSYNEQFF TGCAGTGCTAGTGCTAGCGGGGGGCCGGCGTACTCCTACAATGAGCAGTTCTTC
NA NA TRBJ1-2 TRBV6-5 CASSYRGGPREGYTF TGTGCCAGCAGTTACCGAGGTGGGCCGCGGGAAGGCTACACCTTC
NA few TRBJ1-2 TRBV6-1 CASVIRGILYGYTF TGTGCCAGCGTGATCCGGGGGATCCTCTATGGCTACACCTTC
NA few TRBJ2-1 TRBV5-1 CASSLPLTETYNEQFF TGCGCCAGCAGCTTGCCCCTGACTGAAACCTACAATGAGCAGTTCTTC
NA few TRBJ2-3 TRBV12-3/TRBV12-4 CASSFRARPTTDTQYF TGTGCCAGCAGTTTTAGGGCTAGACCTACCACAGATACGCAGTATTTT
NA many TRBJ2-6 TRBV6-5 CASSSHLLLQSSGANVLTF TGTGCCAGCAGTTCGCACCTACTCTTACAGAGCTCTGGGGCCAACGTCCTGACTTTC
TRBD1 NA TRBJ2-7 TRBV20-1 CSANPGQSSYEQYF TGCAGTGCCAACCCGGGACAGAGCTCCTACGAGCAGTACTTC
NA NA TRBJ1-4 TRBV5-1 CASSPDGRNEKLFF TGCGCCAGCAGCCCGGACGGACGGAATGAAAAACTGTTTTTT
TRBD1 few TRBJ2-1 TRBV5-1 CASSLSGTGGKNEQFF TGCGCCAGCAGTTTGAGTGGGACAGGGGGCAAAAATGAGCAGTTCTTC
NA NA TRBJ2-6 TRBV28 CASSLWGVGSSGANVLTF TGTGCCAGCAGTTTATGGGGGGTCGGGAGCTCTGGGGCCAACGTCCTGACTTTC
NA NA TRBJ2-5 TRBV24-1 CATSDPASAQETQYF TGTGCCACCAGTGACCCAGCCAGCGCCCAAGAGACCCAGTACTTC